This T cell receptor beta chain was obtained from a study of shared T cell receptors in the human thymus. Some clones are missing from TCRdb's copy, which holds only in-frame ones; the method was immunoSEQ multiplex PCR. Among some 640,000 clones, 87% were seen once, and the ten largest hold just under 0.0095%. In germline, CDR1 is SGHTA, CDR2 FQGTGA. The length of the CDR3 is 15 residues. V shed 5 bases and J 6 bases; nucleotides not matched to a gene: 11. These sequences were also reported in another study, on human thymus T cells. That publication notes: Among the donors, all were healthy Finnish infants having corrective surgery for congenital heart defects. Resections from corrective heart surgery provided thymus tissue. Related research examined unrelated individuals and reported that their thymic repertoires overlapped highly.

The TCR originated in a boy less than two years old with a congenital heart defect. This chain joins TRBV7-3 and TRBJ1-2, with 8 positions matching TRBD1. Sequencing input: thymocytes. The CDR3 nucleotides read TGTGCCAGCAGCCCTTCTCAGGGGGCGCATCATGGCTACACCTTC. This sequence encodes CASSPSQGAHHGYTF. The variable domain in full, with the rest retrieved from reference TRBV7-3 and TRBJ1-2, is GAGVSQTPSNKVTEKGKYVELRCDPISGHTALYWYRQSLGQGPEFLIYFQGTGAADDSGLPNDRFFAVRPEGSVSTLKIQRTERGDSAVYLCASSPSQGAHHGYTFGSGTRLTVV.